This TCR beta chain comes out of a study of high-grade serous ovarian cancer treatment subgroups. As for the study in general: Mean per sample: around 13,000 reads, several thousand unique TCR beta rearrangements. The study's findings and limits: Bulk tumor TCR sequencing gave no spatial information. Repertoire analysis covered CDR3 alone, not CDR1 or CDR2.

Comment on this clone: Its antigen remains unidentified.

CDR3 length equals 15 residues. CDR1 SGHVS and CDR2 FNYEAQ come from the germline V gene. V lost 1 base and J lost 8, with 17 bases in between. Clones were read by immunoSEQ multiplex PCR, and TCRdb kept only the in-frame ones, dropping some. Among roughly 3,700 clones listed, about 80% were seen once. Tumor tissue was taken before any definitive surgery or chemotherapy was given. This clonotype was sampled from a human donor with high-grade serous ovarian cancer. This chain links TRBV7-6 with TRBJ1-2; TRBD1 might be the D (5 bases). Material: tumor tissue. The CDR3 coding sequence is TGTGCCAGCAGCTTAGGGGAAGGCGGGGCGGGAGGCTACACCTTC. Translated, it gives CASSLGEGGAGGYTF.